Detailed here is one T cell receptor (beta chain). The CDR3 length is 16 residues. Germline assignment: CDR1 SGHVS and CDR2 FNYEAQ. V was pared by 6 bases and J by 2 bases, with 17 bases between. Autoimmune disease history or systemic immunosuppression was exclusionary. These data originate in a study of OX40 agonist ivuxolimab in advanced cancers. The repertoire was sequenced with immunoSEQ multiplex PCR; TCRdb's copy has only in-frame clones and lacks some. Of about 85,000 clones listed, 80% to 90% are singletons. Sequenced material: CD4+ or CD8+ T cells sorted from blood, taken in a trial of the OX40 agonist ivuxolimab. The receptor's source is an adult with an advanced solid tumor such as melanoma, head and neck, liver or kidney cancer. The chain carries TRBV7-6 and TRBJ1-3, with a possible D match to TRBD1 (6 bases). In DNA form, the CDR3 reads TGTGCCAGCAGGTCCAGGGGTGGGGGAGCTGGAAACACCATATATTTT. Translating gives CASRSRGGGAGNTIYF. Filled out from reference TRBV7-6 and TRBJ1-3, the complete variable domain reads GAGVSQSPRYKVTKRGQDVALRCDPISGHVSLYWYRQALGQGPEFLTYFNYEAQQDKSGLPNDRFSAERPEGSISTLTIQRTEQRDSAMYRCASRSRGGGAGNTIYFGEGSWLTVV.